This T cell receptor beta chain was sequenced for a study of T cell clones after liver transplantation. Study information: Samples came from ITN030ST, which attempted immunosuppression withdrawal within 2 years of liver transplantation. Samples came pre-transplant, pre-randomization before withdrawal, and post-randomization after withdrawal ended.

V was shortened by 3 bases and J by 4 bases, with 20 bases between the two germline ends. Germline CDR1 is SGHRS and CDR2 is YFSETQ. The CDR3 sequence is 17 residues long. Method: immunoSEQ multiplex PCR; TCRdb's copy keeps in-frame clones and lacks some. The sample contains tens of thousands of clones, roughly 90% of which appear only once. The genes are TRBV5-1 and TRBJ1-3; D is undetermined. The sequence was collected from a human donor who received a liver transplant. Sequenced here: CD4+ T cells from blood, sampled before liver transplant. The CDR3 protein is CASSSSGRPSSGNTIYF. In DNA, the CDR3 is TGCGCCAGCAGCTCCAGCGGCAGGCCAAGCTCGGGAAACACCATATATTTT.